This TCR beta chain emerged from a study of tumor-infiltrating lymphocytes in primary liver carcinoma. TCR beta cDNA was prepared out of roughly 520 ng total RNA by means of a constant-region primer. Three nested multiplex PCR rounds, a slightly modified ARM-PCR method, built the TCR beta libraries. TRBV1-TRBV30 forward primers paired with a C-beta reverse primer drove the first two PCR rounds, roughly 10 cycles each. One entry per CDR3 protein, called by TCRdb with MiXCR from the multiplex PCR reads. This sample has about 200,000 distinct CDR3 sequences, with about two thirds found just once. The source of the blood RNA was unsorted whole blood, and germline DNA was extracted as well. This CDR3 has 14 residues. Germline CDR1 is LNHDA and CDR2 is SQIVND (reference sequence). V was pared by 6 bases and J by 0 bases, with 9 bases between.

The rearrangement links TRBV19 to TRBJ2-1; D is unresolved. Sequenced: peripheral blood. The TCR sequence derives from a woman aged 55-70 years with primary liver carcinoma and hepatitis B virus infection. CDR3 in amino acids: CASRRGSSYNEQFF. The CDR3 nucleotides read TGTGCCAGTAGGCGCGGCAGCTCCTACAATGAGCAGTTCTTC.